This T cell receptor beta chain was identified in a study of T cell responses to AZD1222 COVID-19 vaccine. Study observations and caveats: White British donors predominated, females outnumbered males, and clonal diversity was possibly underestimated.

As for this clone: What it recognizes is unknown.

Sequencing used immunoSEQ multiplex PCR; TCRdb keeps in-frame clones, though not all of them. Here the sample spans 120,000 to 150,000 clones, approximately 90% being singletons. The sequencing here drew on peripheral blood, taken on day 0 of AZD1222 vaccination. This receptor was obtained from an adult in good health.

The CDR3 DNA sequence: TGTGCCAGCAGTTACCCCTATGACAGAAGCAAGGGCTACACCTTC. This codes for CASSYPYDRSKGYTF. The rearrangement joins TRBV6-2 or TRBV6-3 to TRBJ1-2, with D perhaps TRBD1 (5 bases). The germline CDR1 and CDR2 sequences are MNHEY and SVGEGT. The CDR3 is 15 amino acids. V dropped 2 bases and J dropped 8 bases, with 18 bases sitting between them.